What follows is one T cell receptor beta chain and its context. The sample is drawn from a study of T cell responses to AZD1222 COVID-19 vaccine. Measured with immunoSEQ multiplex PCR; TCRdb has only the in-frame clones, and not every one. The sample lists about 150,000 clones, 90% to 95% occurring once. The V end was cut by 4 bases, the J end by 6 bases, with 6 bases between. Germline assignment: CDR1 SEHNR and CDR2 FQNEAQ (reference sequence). The CDR3 sequence is 12 residues long. J is TRBJ1-4 and V is TRBV7-9, with no clear D. This sequence was found in an adult in good health. The sequencing used peripheral blood, collected on day 0 of AZD1222 vaccination. The CDR3 nucleotides read TGTGCCAGCAGCTCAAACGATGAAAAACTGTTTTTT. It is translated as CASSSNDEKLFF. The full variable domain, its missing parts supplied by reference TRBV7-9 and TRBJ1-4, is DTGVSQNPRHKITKRGQNVTFRCDPISEHNRLYWYRQTLGQGPEFLTYFQNEAQLEKSRLLSDRFSAERPKGSFSTLEIQRTEQGDSAMYLCASSSNDEKLFFGSGTQLSVL.